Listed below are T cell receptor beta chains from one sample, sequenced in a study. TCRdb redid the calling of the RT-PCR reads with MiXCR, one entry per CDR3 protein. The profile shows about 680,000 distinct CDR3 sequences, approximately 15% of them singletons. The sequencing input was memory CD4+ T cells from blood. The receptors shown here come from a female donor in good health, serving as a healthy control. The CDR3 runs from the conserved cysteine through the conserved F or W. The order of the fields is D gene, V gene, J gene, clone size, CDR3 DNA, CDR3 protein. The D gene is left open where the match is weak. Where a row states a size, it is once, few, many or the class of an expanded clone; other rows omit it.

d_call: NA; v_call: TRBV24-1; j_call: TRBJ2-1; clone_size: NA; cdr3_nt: TGTGCCACCAACGACAACAATGAGCAGTTCTTC; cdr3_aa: CATNDNNEQFF
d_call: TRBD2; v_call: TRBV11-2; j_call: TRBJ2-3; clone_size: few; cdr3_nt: TGTGCCAGCAGCTTAAGCAGGACTAGCGACACAGATACGCAGTATTTT; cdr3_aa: CASSLSRTSDTDTQYF
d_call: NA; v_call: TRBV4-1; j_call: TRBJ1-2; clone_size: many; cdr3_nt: TGCGCCAGCAGCCAAGGCGATAACTATGGCTACACCTTC; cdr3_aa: CASSQGDNYGYTF
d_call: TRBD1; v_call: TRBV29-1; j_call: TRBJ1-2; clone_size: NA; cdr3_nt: TGCAGCGTTGGGGGGACAGCTCTGGGGAATGGCTACACCTTC; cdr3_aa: CSVGGTALGNGYTF
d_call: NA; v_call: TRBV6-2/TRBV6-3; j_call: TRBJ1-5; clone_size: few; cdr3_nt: TGTGCCAGCGGAACTTGGGGGGGGGCCAATCAGCCCCAGCATTTT; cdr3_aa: CASGTWGGANQPQHF
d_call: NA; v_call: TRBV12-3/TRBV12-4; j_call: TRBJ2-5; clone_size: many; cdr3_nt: TGTGCCAGCAGCTTTACGTTGGCAGGCGAAGAGACCCAGTACTTC; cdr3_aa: CASSFTLAGEETQYF
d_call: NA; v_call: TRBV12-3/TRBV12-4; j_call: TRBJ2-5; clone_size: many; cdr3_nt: TGTGCCAGCAGTTTTGAAGCGGCGGAGACCCAGTACTTC; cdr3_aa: CASSFEAAETQYF
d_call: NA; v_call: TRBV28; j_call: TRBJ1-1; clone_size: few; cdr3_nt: TGCTTTACCAGAGGGGAGAGGACTGAAGCTTTCTTT; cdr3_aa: CFTRGERTEAFF
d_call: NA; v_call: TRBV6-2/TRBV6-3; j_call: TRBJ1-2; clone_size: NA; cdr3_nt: TGTGCCAGCAGTTACTCGGGGGAAGACTATGGCTACACCTTC; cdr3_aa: CASSYSGEDYGYTF
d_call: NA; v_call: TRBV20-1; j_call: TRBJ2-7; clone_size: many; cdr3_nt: TGCAGTGCTTGGAGAGTGGACGAGCAGTACTTC; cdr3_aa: CSAWRVDEQYF
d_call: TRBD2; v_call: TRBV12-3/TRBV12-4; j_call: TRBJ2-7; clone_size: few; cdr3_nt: TGTGCCAGCAGACGTGGACTAGCGGGGGGGCCAACCTACGAGCAGTACTTC; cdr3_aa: CASRRGLAGGPTYEQYF
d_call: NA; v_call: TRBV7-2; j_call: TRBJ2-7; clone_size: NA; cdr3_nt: TGTGCCAGCAGCTTACCCTCGGGCTCTCCTTACGAGCAGTACTTC; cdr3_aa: CASSLPSGSPYEQYF
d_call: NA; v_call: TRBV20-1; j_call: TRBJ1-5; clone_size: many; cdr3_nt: TGCAGTGCAGTGGCAGGGGGCAATCAGCCCCAGCATTTT; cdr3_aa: CSAVAGGNQPQHF
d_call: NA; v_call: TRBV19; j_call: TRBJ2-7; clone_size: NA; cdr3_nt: TGTGCCAGTAGTTTAGAACTAGCTACGCTCTACGAGCAGTACTTC; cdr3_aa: CASSLELATLYEQYF
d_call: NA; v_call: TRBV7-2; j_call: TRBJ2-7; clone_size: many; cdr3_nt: TGTGCCAGCAGCCACAGAGGGTACGTCTACGAGCAGTACTTC; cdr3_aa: CASSHRGYVYEQYF
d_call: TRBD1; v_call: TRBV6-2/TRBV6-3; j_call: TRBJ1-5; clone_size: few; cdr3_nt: TGTGCCAGCAACCCACAGGGGAGCGGCAATCAGCCCCAGCATTTT; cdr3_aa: CASNPQGSGNQPQHF
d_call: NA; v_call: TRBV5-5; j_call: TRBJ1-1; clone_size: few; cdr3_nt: TGTGCCAGCAGACAGATGAACACTGAAGCTTTCTTT; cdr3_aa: CASRQMNTEAFF
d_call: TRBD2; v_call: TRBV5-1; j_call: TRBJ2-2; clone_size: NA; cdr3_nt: TGCGCCAGCAGCTTGAATACCGGGACTAGTAATGCCATGAACACCGGGGAGCTGTTTTTT; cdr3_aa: CASSLNTGTSNAMNTGELFF
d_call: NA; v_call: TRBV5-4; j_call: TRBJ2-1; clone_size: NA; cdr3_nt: TGTGCCAGCAGCTTCCCGGGGGCAGGGCTCTACAATGAGCAGTTCTTC; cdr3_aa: CASSFPGAGLYNEQFF
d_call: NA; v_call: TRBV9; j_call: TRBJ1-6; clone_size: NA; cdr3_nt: TGTGCCAGCAGCGTCATGAGTTCCGGAGAGGGGTCCCTCCACTTT; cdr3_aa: CASSVMSSGEGSLHF
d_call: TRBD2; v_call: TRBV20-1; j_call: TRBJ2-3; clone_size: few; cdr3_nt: TGCAGTCATATACCGGAGACTAGCGGAAGCACAGATACGCAGTATTTT; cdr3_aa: CSHIPETSGSTDTQYF
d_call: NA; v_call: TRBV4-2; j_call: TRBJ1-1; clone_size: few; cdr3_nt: TGTGCCAGCAGCCAAGCTTGGCAGGGCGACACTGAAGCTTTCTTT; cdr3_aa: CASSQAWQGDTEAFF
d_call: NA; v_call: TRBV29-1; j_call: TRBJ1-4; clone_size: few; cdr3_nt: TGCAGCGTTGGAAATAGGGGGGAAAAACTGTTTTTT; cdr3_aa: CSVGNRGEKLFF
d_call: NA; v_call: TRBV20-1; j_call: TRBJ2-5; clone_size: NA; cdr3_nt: TGCAGTGCTAGGCTCGGAGGGCCAGAGACCCAGTACTTC; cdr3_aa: CSARLGGPETQYF
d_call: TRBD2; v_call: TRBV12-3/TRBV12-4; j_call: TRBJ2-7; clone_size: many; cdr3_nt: TGTGCCAGCAGACCCATAGCGGGAGGGTCCTACGAGCAGTACTTC; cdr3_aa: CASRPIAGGSYEQYF
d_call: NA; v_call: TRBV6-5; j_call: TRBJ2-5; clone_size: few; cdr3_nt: TGTGCCAGCAGCCCCCCCCACGGGAAAGAGACCCAGTACTTC; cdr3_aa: CASSPPHGKETQYF
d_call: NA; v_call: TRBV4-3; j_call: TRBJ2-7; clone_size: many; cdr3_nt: TGCGCCAGCAGCCATTATACAGGCCCCTACGAGCAGTACTTC; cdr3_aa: CASSHYTGPYEQYF
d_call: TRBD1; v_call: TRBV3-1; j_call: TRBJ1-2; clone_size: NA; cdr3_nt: TGTGCCAGCAGCCAAGTTTTGATACGGACAGGAATTGGCTACACCTTC; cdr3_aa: CASSQVLIRTGIGYTF
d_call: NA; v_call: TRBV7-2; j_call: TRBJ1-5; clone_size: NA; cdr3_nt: TGTGCCAGCCGAGGACCGGGGTCCCCTAATCAGCCCCAGCATTTT; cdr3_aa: CASRGPGSPNQPQHF
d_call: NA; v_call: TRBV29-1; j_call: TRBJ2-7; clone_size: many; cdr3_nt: TGCAGCGTTGGGTCAGGGGCTGACGAGCAGTACTTC; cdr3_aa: CSVGSGADEQYF
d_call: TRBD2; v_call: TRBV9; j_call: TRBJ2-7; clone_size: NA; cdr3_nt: TGTGCCAGCAGCAGGGCGGCGCGGGAGATATACGAGCAGTACTTC; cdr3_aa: CASSRAAREIYEQYF
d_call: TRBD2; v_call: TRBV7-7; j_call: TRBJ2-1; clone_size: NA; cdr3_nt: TGTGCCAGCAGCCGACAGCCGGGGGGGAACGATGAGCAGTTCTTC; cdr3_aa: CASSRQPGGNDEQFF
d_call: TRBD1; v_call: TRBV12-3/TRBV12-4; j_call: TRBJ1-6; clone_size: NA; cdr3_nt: TGTGCCAGCAGTTATGGGACAGGGGGGTCACCCCTCCACTTT; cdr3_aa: CASSYGTGGSPLHF
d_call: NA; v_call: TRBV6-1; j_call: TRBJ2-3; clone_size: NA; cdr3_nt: TGTGCCAGCAGCGCCACCGGGACCCTCTTTACCCCCACAGATACGCAGTATTTT; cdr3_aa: CASSATGTLFTPTDTQYF
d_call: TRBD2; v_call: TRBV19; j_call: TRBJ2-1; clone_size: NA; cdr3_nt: TGTGCCAGTAGTTCGGAACTAGCGGGGTCTTACAATGAGCAGTTCTTC; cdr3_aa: CASSSELAGSYNEQFF
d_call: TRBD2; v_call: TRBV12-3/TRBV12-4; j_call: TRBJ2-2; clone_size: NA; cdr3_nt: TGTGCCAGCAGTTTCGATGGCGGGAGAGGCGGGGAGCTGTTTTTT; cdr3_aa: CASSFDGGRGGELFF
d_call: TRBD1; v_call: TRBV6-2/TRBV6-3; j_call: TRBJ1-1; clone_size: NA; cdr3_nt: TGTGCCAGCATTGAACGGGACAGGGGGCAGGCTTTCTTT; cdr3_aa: CASIERDRGQAFF
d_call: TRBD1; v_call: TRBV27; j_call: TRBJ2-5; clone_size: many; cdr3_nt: TGTGCCAGCAGCCGCTACTTACCGGGACAGCAAGAGACCCAGTACTTC; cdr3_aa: CASSRYLPGQQETQYF
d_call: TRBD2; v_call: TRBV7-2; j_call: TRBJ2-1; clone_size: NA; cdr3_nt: TGTGCCAGCAGCCCGACGTTAGCGGGAGGGTACAATGAGCAGTTCTTC; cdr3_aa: CASSPTLAGGYNEQFF
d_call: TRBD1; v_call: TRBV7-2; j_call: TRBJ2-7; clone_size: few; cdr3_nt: TGTGCCAGCAGCTTACATGGGACAGTGTACGAGCAGTACTTC; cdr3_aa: CASSLHGTVYEQYF